The rows below give T cell receptor beta chains drawn from one sample of a study of T cells in localized non-small cell lung cancer. The repertoire was sequenced with immunoSEQ multiplex PCR; TCRdb's copy has only in-frame clones and lacks some. Of approximately 12,000 clones in the sample, around 83% were seen once. The material was peripheral blood, obtained before any cancer treatment. The receptors originated from a male donor aged 60 or over with stage I lung adenocarcinoma. Both conserved end residues are part of each CDR3. The D gene is left open where the match is weak. Part of the rows lack a size; the others show once, few, many or a class for expanded clones.

>TRBJ2-1|TRBV15|-|-
TGTGCCACCGGGGGGATTTTATACAATGAGCAGTTCTTC
CATGGILYNEQFF
>TRBJ2-3|TRBV4-3|-|-
TGCGCCAGCAGCCAAGAAGGCCGAACGGCGCAGTATTTT
CASSQEGRTAQYF
>TRBJ2-7|TRBV27|TRBD1|-
TGTGCCAGCAGCGGACAGGGGAGCTCCTACGAGCAGTACTTC
CASSGQGSSYEQYF
>TRBJ2-7|TRBV6-5|TRBD2|-
TGTGCCAGCAGTGCGAGCGGGACGAGCCTCGGGGAGCAGTACTTC
CASSASGTSLGEQYF
>TRBJ1-2|TRBV6-1|-|-
TGTGCCAGCGGACGGGCCGGAAACTATGGCTACACCTTC
CASGRAGNYGYTF
>TRBJ2-7|TRBV20-1|-|few
TGCAGTGCTGTTAACGCCTACGAGCAGTACTTC
CSAVNAYEQYF
>TRBJ1-3|TRBV4-2|TRBD1|-
TGTGCCAGCAGCCAACGAGGTGGGACAGCCTCTGGAAACACCATATATTTT
CASSQRGGTASGNTIYF
>TRBJ2-7|TRBV5-1|-|-
TGCGCCAGCAGCACGCACAGGGACTCCTACGAGCAGTACTTC
CASSTHRDSYEQYF
>TRBJ1-1|TRBV19|-|-
TGTGCCAGTAGTACAGCCGGGAGGCGGAACACTGAAGCTTTCTTT
CASSTAGRRNTEAFF
>TRBJ1-2|TRBV9|TRBD1|few
TGTGCCAGCAGCGTTCCGCAAACAGGGGATTCTAACTATGGCTACACCTTC
CASSVPQTGDSNYGYTF
>TRBJ1-1|TRBV7-3|-|-
TGTGCCAGCAGCCCCGAGTCGGGGGGGCGAACTGAAGCTTTCTTT
CASSPESGGRTEAFF
>TRBJ1-1|TRBV5-1|-|-
TGCGCCAGCAGCCCGTCCCCAGTGAACACTGAAGCTTTCTTT
CASSPSPVNTEAFF
>TRBJ2-7|TRBV4-3|-|once
TGCGCCAGCAGTCGACTAGCAACAGGGACCTACGAGCAGTACTTC
CASSRLATGTYEQYF
>TRBJ2-1|TRBV5-1|TRBD2|-
TGCGCCAGCAGCGCACGAAGGGGCGGGAGGTTCGAAAATGAGCAGTTCTTC
CASSARRGGRFENEQFF
>TRBJ2-1|TRBV9|-|-
TGTGCCAGCAGCGTAGCTTGGATGGTGGACTACAATGAGCAGTTCTTC
CASSVAWMVDYNEQFF
>TRBJ2-1|TRBV7-2|TRBD1|-
TGTGCCAGCAGCTCGGACAGGGGGGGCTTCAATGAGCAGTTCTTC
CASSSDRGGFNEQFF
>TRBJ2-6|TRBV30|-|-
TGTGCCTGGAGTGTTGGAGAAGTCTCTGGGGCCAACGTCCTGACTTTC
CAWSVGEVSGANVLTF
>TRBJ2-1|TRBV19|TRBD2|-
TGTGCCAGTAGTATTTTTAGCGGGAGGTACTACAATGAGCAGTTCTTC
CASSIFSGRYYNEQFF
>TRBJ2-7|TRBV5-1|-|-
TGCGCCAGCAGTCCCGAGCCGGCGAGTGTATACGAGCAGTACTTC
CASSPEPASVYEQYF
>TRBJ1-5|TRBV6-1|-|-
TGTGCCAGCAGACAGGGAGGGGATCAGCCCCAGCATTTT
CASRQGGDQPQHF
>TRBJ1-2|TRBV25-1|TRBD1|-
TGTGCCAGCAGTGAAAATTCTGGAGGGACAGGGGGTGGCTACACCTTC
CASSENSGGTGGGYTF
>TRBJ2-7|TRBV19|-|once
TGTGCCAGTAGCCCCGGGATCGTCGGCTCCTACGAGCAGTACTTC
CASSPGIVGSYEQYF
>TRBJ2-5|TRBV7-9|-|-
TGTGCCAGCAGCTCCGAAGGGGGTCGGGAGACCCAGTACTTC
CASSSEGGRETQYF
>TRBJ1-6|TRBV6-6|-|few
TGTGCCAGCACCGCCAGCGGAGACAATTCACCCCTCCACTTT
CASTASGDNSPLHF
>TRBJ2-3|TRBV5-1|TRBD2|-
TGCGCCAGCAGGGAGGCTAGCGGGACATCAGATACGCAGTATTTT
CASREASGTSDTQYF
>TRBJ1-1|TRBV6-1|-|-
TGTGCCAGCAGTAGGGGGGTCCTCGAAGCTTTCTTT
CASSRGVLEAFF
>TRBJ2-7|TRBV5-5|TRBD1|-
TGTGCCAGCAGCCCCGGGACAGGTCACGAGCAGTACTTC
CASSPGTGHEQYF
>TRBJ2-3|TRBV19|-|-
TGTGCCAGTAGCCCTCAATTGGGGGTGGGCACAGATACGCAGTATTTT
CASSPQLGVGTDTQYF
>TRBJ2-1|TRBV5-4|TRBD2|-
TGTGCCAGCAGCTTGGAGACTAGCGGGAAGGGTGAGCAGTTCTTC
CASSLETSGKGEQFF
>TRBJ1-3|TRBV7-9|TRBD1|-
TGTGCCAGCAGCCTCCCAACAGGGGCTGGAAACACCATATATTTT
CASSLPTGAGNTIYF
>TRBJ1-5|TRBV27|-|-
TGTGCCAGCGCGGTCTGGAGCAATCAGCCCCAGCATTTT
CASAVWSNQPQHF
>TRBJ2-7|TRBV13|TRBD1|-
TGTGCCAGCAGCTTGGGGGACAGGGGAGGGGAAGAGCAGTACTTC
CASSLGDRGGEEQYF
>TRBJ1-1|TRBV5-1|-|-
TGTGCCAGCAGCTTGAGAGGGACTGAAGCTTTCTTT
CASSLRGTEAFF
>TRBJ1-2|TRBV28|-|-
TGTGCCAGCAGTTTTGGGGGGCTGACGTCGGGCGGCTACACCTTC
CASSFGGLTSGGYTF
>TRBJ1-2|TRBV27|TRBD1|-
TGTGCCAGCAGTTTAAGGGGGGACAGGGGTAACTATGGCTACACCTTC
CASSLRGDRGNYGYTF
>TRBJ2-1|TRBV27|TRBD1|-
TGTGCCAGCAGTACCCCCTACAGGGGGCGCCGATACAATGAGCAGTTCTTC
CASSTPYRGRRYNEQFF
>TRBJ1-1|TRBV20-1|-|-
TGCAGTGGACTTAAGAACACTGAAGCTTTCTTT
CSGLKNTEAFF
>TRBJ2-7|TRBV5-1|-|-
TGCGCCAGCAGCTTGAGTCCGGGGATAAGCTCCTACGAGCAGTACTTC
CASSLSPGISSYEQYF
>TRBJ2-1|TRBV5-4|-|-
TGTGCCAGCAGCTTGGCCTTTACCAGGGGCAATGAGCAGTTCTTC
CASSLAFTRGNEQFF
>TRBJ2-7|TRBV5-1|TRBD2|-
TGCGCCAGCAGCGGGGGACTATCCTACGAGCAGTACTTC
CASSGGLSYEQYF
>TRBJ2-7|TRBV4-2|TRBD2|-
TGTGCCAGCAGCCAATGGCTAGCGGGAGCGGTTGATTCCAACGAGCAGTACTTC
CASSQWLAGAVDSNEQYF
>TRBJ1-4|TRBV7-9|-|-
TGTGCCAGCAGCTCCGGTAGGGCGACTAATGAAAAACTGTTTTTT
CASSSGRATNEKLFF
>TRBJ2-7|TRBV28|-|once
TGTGCCAGCACCCGAGGGGGGAGCGGCTACGAGCAGTACTTC
CASTRGGSGYEQYF
>TRBJ2-7|TRBV6-5|-|-
TGTGCCAGCAGCAGACAAGGGGAGCAGTACTTC
CASSRQGEQYF
>TRBJ2-5|TRBV18|TRBD1|-
TGTGCCAGCTCACAGGGGACAGTCGAGACCCAGTACTTC
CASSQGTVETQYF